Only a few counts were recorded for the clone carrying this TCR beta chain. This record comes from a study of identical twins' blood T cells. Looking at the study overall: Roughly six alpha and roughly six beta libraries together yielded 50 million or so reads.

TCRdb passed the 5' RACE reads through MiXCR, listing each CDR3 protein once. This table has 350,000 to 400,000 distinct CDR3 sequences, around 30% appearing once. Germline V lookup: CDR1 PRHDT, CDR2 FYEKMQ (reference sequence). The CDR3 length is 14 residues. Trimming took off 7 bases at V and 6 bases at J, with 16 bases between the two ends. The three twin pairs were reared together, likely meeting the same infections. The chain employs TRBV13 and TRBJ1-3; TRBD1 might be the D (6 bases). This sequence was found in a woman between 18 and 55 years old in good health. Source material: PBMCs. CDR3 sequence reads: CASKGVNFPNTIYF. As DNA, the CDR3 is TGTGCCAGCAAGGGGGTAAATTTTCCAAACACCATATATTTT.